Each of the 25 T cell receptor beta chains below was sequenced from the same sample in a study of blood T cell repertoires in COVID-19 (TCRdb year 2020). Libraries were prepared through the immunoSEQ multiplex PCR assay. Imported from immuneACCESS, the table was reduced by TCRdb to in-frame sequences with V and J called. These copies leave out some clones; in studies compared against another copy, an unresolved V gene accounts for under half, and the cause of the remainder is not known. For this sample there are over 100,000 clones; over 80% appear just once. 15% to 20% of the sample is taken by the ten largest. Specimen: peripheral blood. The receptors were gathered from an older woman with acute or convalescent COVID-19.

In its sample, this clone was seen a few times. V gene TRBV6-2 or TRBV6-3 combines with J gene TRBJ1-6, with D unclear. V shed 3 bases and J shed 6 bases, with 21 bases lying between them. CDR1 is MNHEY and CDR2 is SVGEGT in the germline V gene. This CDR3 spans 18 amino acids. CDR3 region: CASSYNTPPVNTNSPLHF. CDR3 sequence (DNA): TGTGCCAGCAGTTATAATACCCCTCCAGTCAATACTAATTCACCCCTCCACTTT.

This chain connects TRBV11-3 to TRBJ2-1, with 8 bases aligning to TRBD1. CDR3 length equals 16 residues. Germline assignment: CDR1 SGHNT and CDR2 YENEEA. Losses at the gene ends were 4 bases for V and 3 bases for J; bases not matched to a gene: 8. This CDR3 reads CASSSRETGGYNEQFF. DNA for the CDR3: TGTGCCAGCAGCTCCCGGGAAACAGGGGGCTACAATGAGCAGTTCTTC.

The rearrangement uses TRBV5-1 and TRBJ1-4; 11 nucleotides line up with TRBD1. Per the germline V gene, CDR1 is SGHRS and CDR2 is YFSETQ. With V trimmed by 4 bases and J by 7 bases, 3 bases remained unmatched. There are 14 residues in the CDR3. CDR3 in DNA: TGCGCCAGCAGCACCGGGACAGGGGGTGAAAAACTGTTTTTT. Translation gives CASSTGTGGEKLFF.

The chain combines TRBV28 with TRBJ2-7; D is perhaps TRBD1 (5 bases). Trimming removed 5 bases at V and 5 bases at J, with 16 bases between. The germline V gene has CDR1 MDHEN and CDR2 SYDVKM. This CDR3 contains 14 residues. The CDR3 here is CASSPRLDSHEQYF. The CDR3, as DNA: TGTGCCAGCAGTCCACGCCTAGACAGCCACGAGCAGTACTTC.

The chain recombines TRBV9 with TRBJ1-5; D possibly corresponds to TRBD1 (5 bases). V was clipped by 5 bases and J by 7 bases, with 10 bases between them. Germline V gene lookup returns CDR1 SGDLS and CDR2 YYNGEE. This CDR3 contains 12 residues. CDR3 nucleotides: TGTGCCAGCAGTCCGGGGGGGCAGCCCCAGCATTTT. It specifies CASSPGGQPQHF.

At least ten counts were recorded for this clone. The V gene is TRBV3-1 (or the pseudogene TRBV3-2), the J gene TRBJ1-2; 10 nucleotides agree with TRBD1. Looked up from germline, CDR1 is LGHDT and CDR2 is YNNKEL (reference sequence). The J segment lost 7 bases and the V segment lost 5 bases, leaving 10 bases of the junction unmatched. The CDR3 sequence is 15 residues long. CDR3 residues: CASSATGTGVVGYTF. For the CDR3, the DNA is TGTGCCAGCAGCGCTACCGGGACAGGGGTGGTTGGCTACACCTTC.

DNA for the CDR3: TGCGCCAGCAGCTTGGAACAGAGCACAGATACGCAGTATTTT. The encoded protein is CASSLEQSTDTQYF. The chain couples TRBV5-1 to TRBJ2-3; unclear D gene. Trimming took 0 bases from V and 0 from J, leaving 5 bases between them. Germline lookup yields CDR1 SGHRS and CDR2 YFSETQ. CDR3 length: 14 amino acids.

V usage is TRBV28 and J usage is TRBJ2-3, with 16 positions matching TRBD2. The CDR3 runs to 16 residues. Per germline, CDR1 MDHEN and CDR2 SYDVKM. V shed 10 bases and J 5 bases; nucleotides not matched to a gene: 9. The DNA of the CDR3 is TGTGCCACCGGGACTAGCGGGAGGGCCTCTAAAGATACGCAGTATTTT. This codes for CATGTSGRASKDTQYF.

The chain is built from TRBV5-1 and TRBJ1-2, with 9 bases fitting TRBD1. This CDR3 comprises 14 residues. Germline V gene data show CDR1 as SGHRS and CDR2 as YFSETQ. Losses at the gene ends were 5 bases for V and 5 bases for J; bases not matched to a gene: 7. The CDR3 spells CASSPSGTGYGYTF. CDR3 nucleotide sequence: TGCGCCAGCAGTCCTTCCGGGACAGGGTATGGCTACACCTTC. Drawing the rest from reference TRBV5-1 and TRBJ1-2, the complete variable domain is KAGVTQTPRYLIKTRGQQVTLSCSPISGHRSVSWYQQTPGQGLQFLFEYFSETQRNKGNFPGRFSGRQFSNSRSEMNVSTLELGDSALYLCASSPSGTGYGYTFGSGTRLTVV.

The chain couples TRBV29-1 to TRBJ1-1, with D uncertain. Germline assignment: CDR1 SQVTM and CDR2 ANQGSEA. The CDR3 is 13 amino acids. Trimming took off 5 bases at V and 1 base at J, with 11 bases between the two ends. The CDR3 coding sequence is TGCAGCGTTAGTGCAGATCAGAACACTGAAGCTTTCTTT. This sequence encodes CSVSADQNTEAFF.

The chain is built from TRBV15 and TRBJ2-7, with TRBD2 identical over 14 bases. This CDR3 has 17 residues. V lost 1 base and J lost 11; bases outside the gene matches: 13. CDR1 and CDR2 from the germline V gene are LNHNV and YYDKDF (reference sequence). DNA of the CDR3: TGTGCCACCAGCAGAGGGGGACTAGCGGGAGTTCTGATTGGGGAGTACTTC. Its protein product is CATSRGGLAGVLIGEYF.

For this clone: An end of the junction does not agree with germline; a read error may underlie this. This chain uses TRBV29-1 with TRBJ1-1, with D possibly TRBD1 on 5 matching bases. This CDR3 has 12 residues. Per germline, CDR1 SQVTM and CDR2 ANQGSEA. CDR3 bases: TGCAGCGTTGGAATGTTGGACACTGGAGCTTTCTTT. Translation gives CSVGMLDTGAFF.

This clone turned up a few times. V gene TRBV7-2 combines with J gene TRBJ1-4; D is unresolved. The CDR3 has 15 residues. With 4 bases removed from V and 0 bases from J, the gap between germline ends came to 9 bases. Germline CDR1 and CDR2: SGHTA and FQGNSA. DNA for the CDR3: TGTGCCAGCAGCTCGGCGCGGGCAACTAATGAAAAACTGTTTTTT. This gives the protein CASSSARATNEKLFF.

The V and J genes are TRBV14 and TRBJ1-1; weak D call: TRBD1 (6 bases). Germline CDR1 is SGHDN and CDR2 is FVKESK. V was cut by 0 bases and J by 11 bases, with 16 bases left in between. The CDR3 totals 14 residues. CDR3 DNA sequence: TGTGCCAGCAGCCAAGAATGGGACAAAGGATTCGCTTTCTTT. The encoded protein is CASSQEWDKGFAFF.

The V call is TRBV5-1, the J call TRBJ2-3; 11 bases align to TRBD2. Trimming at V came to 0 bases and at J to 0 bases, leaving 0 bases not matched to a gene. The CDR3 is made up of 16 amino acids. Looked up from germline, CDR1 is SGHRS and CDR2 is YFSETQ. The CDR3 region is CASSLGTSGSTDTQYF. CDR3 DNA sequence: TGCGCCAGCAGCTTGGGGACTAGCGGGAGCACAGATACGCAGTATTTT.

This rearrangement joins TRBV4-1 to TRBJ1-5; maybe TRBD1 (5 bases). Trimming shortened V by 1 base and J by 7 bases, and 14 bases separated the two germline ends. From germline, CDR1 is MGHRA and CDR2 YSYEKL. The CDR3 is 15 amino acids. CDR3 nucleotide sequence: TGCGCCAGCAGCCAAGTGGGGGGAGATTGGCAGCCCCAGCATTTT. It encodes CASSQVGGDWQPQHF.

The V gene is TRBV27, the J gene TRBJ1-4; D is unresolved. CDR1 and CDR2 from the germline V gene are MNHEY and SMNVEV (reference sequence). V dropped 6 bases and J dropped 10 bases, with 18 bases sitting between them. This CDR3 spans 14 amino acids. CDR3 nucleotide sequence: TGTGCCAGCAGCTCCCCCCTATCCCGGGGAAAACTGTTTTTT. Translation gives CASSSPLSRGKLFF.

This sequence joins TRBV18 and TRBJ1-5; D perhaps matches TRBD1 (6 bases). The V gene lost 6 bases and the J gene lost 4 bases, with 10 bases spanning the gap. Germline V lookup: CDR1 KGHSH, CDR2 LQKENI. The CDR3 contains 13 residues. CDR3 coding DNA: TGTGCCAGCTCGCCTGACAGGAATCAGCCCCAGCATTTT. Protein: CASSPDRNQPQHF.

The rearrangement links TRBV18 to TRBJ2-1; 7 positions agree with TRBD1. The CDR3 is made up of 15 amino acids. V lost 6 bases, J lost 2 bases, and 7 bases stayed unmatched. CDR1 is KGHSH, CDR2 LQKENI, per germline. CDR3 in DNA: TGTGCCAGCTCCCTTGGACAGGTTGCCTACAATGAGCAGTTCTTC. Amino acids: CASSLGQVAYNEQFF.

This rearrangement joins TRBV6-5 to TRBJ1-5; 9 bases map to TRBD1. The ends lost 2 bases at V and 5 bases at J; junction bases unmatched: 4. The CDR3 has 15 residues. Germline assignment: CDR1 MNHEY and CDR2 SVGAGI. The CDR3 region is CASSYNRGRDQPQHF. The CDR3 coding sequence is TGTGCCAGCAGTTACAACAGGGGGCGCGATCAGCCCCAGCATTTT.

The table lists this clone with a count of one. V and J are TRBV28 and TRBJ2-5, with 9 positions matching TRBD2. The trim removed 4 bases at V and 1 base at J, leaving 10 bases unmatched. The CDR3 is 17 amino acids. CDR1 and CDR2 (germline): MDHEN, SYDVKM. The CDR3 region is CASSSIGATSGQETQYF. In DNA, the CDR3 is TGTGCCAGCAGTTCGATCGGGGCGACTAGCGGCCAAGAGACCCAGTACTTC.

The chain combines TRBV27 with TRBJ2-7; D may be TRBD2 (5 bases). Germline V gene sequence: CDR1 MNHEY, CDR2 SMNVEV (reference sequence). V was trimmed by 5 bases and J by 1 base, leaving 24 bases between them. The length of the CDR3 is 18 residues. This chain's CDR3 is CASSPLIGAVLRSYEQYF. CDR3 coding DNA: TGTGCCAGCAGTCCCCTCATTGGAGCGGTCCTTAGGTCCTACGAGCAGTACTTC.

This chain joins TRBV27 and TRBJ1-2, with 7 bases fitting TRBD1. V dropped 7 bases and J dropped 7; count of bases not matched to a gene: 6. Germline V lookup: CDR1 MNHEY, CDR2 SMNVEV (reference sequence). The CDR3 covers 12 residues. The CDR3 DNA follows: TGTGCCAGCAAAAGACAGGGTTTTGGCTACACCTTC. It codes for CASKRQGFGYTF.

The chain has TRBV6-5 and TRBJ2-7, with 9 positions matching TRBD2. Trimming cost V 5 bases and J 0 bases; bases outside gene matches: 5. The CDR3 runs 15 residues. Germline V gene lookup returns CDR1 MNHEY and CDR2 SVGAGI. The CDR3 sequence is CASSPFSGSSYEQYF. CDR3 DNA sequence: TGTGCCAGCAGTCCCTTTAGCGGGAGCTCCTACGAGCAGTACTTC.

The chain links TRBV29-1 to TRBJ1-1; D unclear. The CDR3 is 11 amino acids. Trimming stripped 7 bases from V and 8 bases from J, with 14 bases between. Germline V CDR1 and CDR2: SQVTM, ANQGSEA. The CDR3 DNA sequence: TGCAGCGCCCGTGCGGGCCTGGAAGCTTTCTTT. Translation gives CSARAGLEAFF. The full variable domain, in which reference TRBV29-1 and TRBJ1-1 provide the parts outside the CDR3, is SAVISQKPSRDICQRGTSLTIQCQVDSQVTMMFWYRQQPGQSLTLIATANQGSEATYESGFVIDKFPISRPNLTFSTLTVSNMSPEDSSIYLCSARAGLEAFFGQGTRLTVV.